What follows are 12 T cell receptor beta chains derived from one specimen sequenced in a study of control samples from healthy donors and cancer patients. TCRdb keeps only in-frame clones here, not all; method: immunoSEQ multiplex PCR. This sample yields about 85,000 clones, of which roughly 91% are seen a single time; approximately 7.6% belongs to the top ten. The sequenced material came from blood. Receptors originate from an older woman in good health.

V and J are TRBV6-1 and TRBJ1-1; tentatively, D is TRBD1 (5 bases). Germline lookup yields CDR1 MNHNS and CDR2 SASEGT. The CDR3 is 13 amino acids. Trimming cost V 0 bases and J 5 bases, with 7 bases left between them. In DNA, the CDR3 is TGTGCCAGCAGTGAAGCCAAGGGGACTGAAGCTTTCTTT. Translation: CASSEAKGTEAFF.

This chain links TRBV28 with TRBJ2-3; D call uncertain. The CDR3 consists of 11 residues. CDR1 is MDHEN, CDR2 SYDVKM, per germline. Trimming left V 6 bases short and J 2 bases short, with 3 bases between. CDR3 loop: CASRATDTQYF. CDR3 DNA: TGTGCCAGCAGGGCCACAGATACGCAGTATTTT.

This chain links TRBV21-1 with TRBJ1-3; the D call TRBD1 from the table was never checked on the DNA. TRBV21-1 is termed a pseudogene. The CDR3 length is 15 residues. The CDR3 DNA sequence: TGTGCCAGCAGCAAAACAGGGAACTCTGGAAACACCATATATTTT. Protein: CASSKTGNSGNTIYF.

The chain uses TRBV5-1 and TRBJ1-5, with TRBD1 matching 10 bases. CDR1 is SGHRS, CDR2 YFSETQ, per germline. V shed 0 bases and J 2 bases; nucleotides not matched to a gene: 2. The CDR3 spans 16 residues. Written as DNA, the CDR3 is TGCGCCAGCAGCTTGGATGGACAGGGGGGCAATCAGCCCCAGCATTTT. It codes for CASSLDGQGGNQPQHF.

The chain is built from TRBV29-1 and TRBJ1-2; 7 nucleotides align to TRBD1. Germline CDR1 SQVTM, CDR2 ANQGSEA. V shed 4 bases, J shed 6 bases, and the junction held 8 bases outside the gene matches. The CDR3 runs 13 residues. In nucleotides, the CDR3 is TGCAGCGTTGGGGAGGGGGCGCCGGATGGCTACACCTTC. Its translation is CSVGEGAPDGYTF.

This rearrangement joins TRBV28 to TRBJ2-1, with D perhaps TRBD1 (6 bases). The CDR3 totals 14 residues. Trimming removed 6 bases from V and 9 bases from J, with 18 bases in between. The germline V gene has CDR1 MDHEN and CDR2 SYDVKM. The CDR3 nucleotides are TGTGCCAGCAGAGAACAGGGCCGATTGGGTGAGCAGTTCTTC. This translates into CASREQGRLGEQFF.

The rearrangement joins TRBV28 to TRBJ1-5; tentatively, D is TRBD1 (5 bases). V lost 6 bases and J lost 7, with 10 bases in between. In germline, CDR1 is MDHEN, CDR2 SYDVKM. The CDR3 sequence is 12 residues long. CDR3 in amino acids: CASSLRGQPQHF. CDR3 DNA sequence: TGTGCCAGCAGCCTCCGGGGGCAGCCCCAGCATTTT.

The V call is TRBV6-5, the J call TRBJ2-3; the match to TRBD1 covers 12 bases. V trimming: 11 bases; J trimming: 4 bases; junction bases outside the gene matches: 4. The CDR3 length is 13 residues. Germline CDR1 MNHEY, CDR2 SVGAGI. The CDR3 reads CAAGDRGPDTQYF. The CDR3 region has the DNA TGTGCCGCCGGGGACAGGGGGCCAGATACGCAGTATTTT.

The genes are TRBV25-1 and TRBJ1-5; TRBD1 might be the D (5 bases). Trimming removed 8 bases at V and 0 bases at J, with 11 bases between. Germline-derived CDR1 and CDR2 are MGHDK and SYGVNS. CDR3 size: 14 residues. The CDR3 DNA reads as TGTGCCAGCGGGCCGACAGATAGCAATCAGCCCCAGCATTTT. Protein sequence: CASGPTDSNQPQHF. Filled out from reference TRBV25-1 and TRBJ1-5, the complete variable domain reads EADIYQTPRYLVIGTGKKITLECSQTMGHDKMYWYQQDPGMELHLIHYSYGVNSTEKGDLSSESTVSRIRTEHFPLTLESARPSHTSQYLCASGPTDSNQPQHFGDGTRLSIL.

This chain joins TRBV4-3 and TRBJ2-7; TRBD1 matches at 10 bases. Trimming cost V 1 base and J 0 bases; bases outside gene matches: 0. The germline V gene encodes CDR1 LGHNA and CDR2 YSLEER. The CDR3 totals 15 residues. CDR3 loop: CASSQGTGGSYEQYF. CDR3 nucleotide sequence: TGCGCCAGCAGCCAAGGGACAGGGGGCTCCTACGAGCAGTACTTC.

The chain links TRBV11-3 to TRBJ2-7; TRBD2 might be the D (5 bases). The germline V and J ends were trimmed by 5 bases and 1 base, with 9 bases remaining between them. The CDR3 sequence is 13 residues long. CDR1 SGHNT and CDR2 YENEEA come from the germline V gene. DNA for the CDR3: TGTGCCAGCAGCGTAACGGGGTCCTACGAGCAGTACTTC. Protein: CASSVTGSYEQYF.

J is TRBJ2-3 and V is TRBV4-3; D not resolved. Germline CDR1 reads LGHNA; CDR2 reads YSLEER. V was pared by 4 bases and J by 0 bases, with 11 bases between. This CDR3 spans 15 amino acids. The CDR3 DNA reads as TGCGCCAGCAGCCTCTTAGCCTCTAGCACAGATACGCAGTATTTT. Its translation: CASSLLASSTDTQYF.